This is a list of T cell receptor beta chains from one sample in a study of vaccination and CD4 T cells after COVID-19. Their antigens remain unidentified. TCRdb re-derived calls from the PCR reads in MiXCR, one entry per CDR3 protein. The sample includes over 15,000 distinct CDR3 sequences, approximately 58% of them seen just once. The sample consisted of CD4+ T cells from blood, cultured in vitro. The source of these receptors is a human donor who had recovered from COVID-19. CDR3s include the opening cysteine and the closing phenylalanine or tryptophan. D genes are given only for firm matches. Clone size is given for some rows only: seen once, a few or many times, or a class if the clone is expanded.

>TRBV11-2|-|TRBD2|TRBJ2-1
CASSISGGVYNEQFF
TGTGCCAGCAGCATTAGCGGGGGGGTCTACAATGAGCAGTTCTTC
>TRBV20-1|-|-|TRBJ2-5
CSAKWAVQETQYF
TGCAGTGCCAAATGGGCAGTCCAAGAGACCCAGTACTTC
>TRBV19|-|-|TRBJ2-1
CASSWEGGSYNEQFF
TGTGCCAGTAGTTGGGAGGGGGGCTCCTACAATGAGCAGTTCTTC
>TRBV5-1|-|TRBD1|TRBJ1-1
CASSLLPGQVNTEAFF
TGCGCCAGCAGCTTACTGCCGGGACAGGTGAACACTGAAGCTTTCTTT
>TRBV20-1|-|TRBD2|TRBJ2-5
CSALSSGDQETQYF
TGCAGTGCCTTAAGTAGCGGGGACCAAGAGACCCAGTACTTC
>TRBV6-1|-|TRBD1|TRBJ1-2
CASRGGTGYYGYTF
TGTGCCAGCAGGGGAGGGACAGGGTACTATGGCTACACCTTC
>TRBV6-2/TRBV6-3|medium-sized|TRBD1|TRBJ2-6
CASSYFLGRGYSGANVLTF
TGTGCCAGCAGTTACTTCTTGGGCAGGGGGTACTCTGGGGCCAACGTCCTGACTTTC
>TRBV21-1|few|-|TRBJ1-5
CASSSRVPVEPQHF
TGTGCCAGCAGCAGCCGGGTCCCCGTAGAGCCCCAGCATTTT
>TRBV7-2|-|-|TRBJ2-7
CASSPNRGGYEQYF
TGTGCCAGCAGCCCTAACAGGGGGGGCTACGAGCAGTACTTC
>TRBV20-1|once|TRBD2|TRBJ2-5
CSAPQTSGRGGETQYF
TGCAGTGCTCCCCAGACTAGCGGGAGAGGGGGAGAGACCCAGTACTTC
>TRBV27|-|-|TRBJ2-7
CASRPGTEYEQYF
TGTGCCAGCAGACCAGGGACGGAGTACGAGCAGTACTTC
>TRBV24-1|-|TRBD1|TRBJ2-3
CATSDPGQVGTDTQYF
TGTGCCACCAGTGACCCGGGACAGGTGGGCACAGATACGCAGTATTTT
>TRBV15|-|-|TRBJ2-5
CATSRDLGGAETQYF
TGTGCCACCAGCAGAGATTTAGGAGGGGCTGAGACCCAGTACTTC
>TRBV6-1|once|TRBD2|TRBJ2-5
CASSPNPGLVGETQYF
TGTGCCAGCAGTCCGAACCCCGGACTAGTCGGGGAGACCCAGTACTTC
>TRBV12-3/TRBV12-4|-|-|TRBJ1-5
CASSLRQNNQPQHF
TGTGCCAGCAGTTTAAGACAGAACAATCAGCCCCAGCATTTT
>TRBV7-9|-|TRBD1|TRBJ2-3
CASSLTGGGDTQYF
TGTGCCAGCAGCTTGACAGGGGGCGGAGATACGCAGTATTTT
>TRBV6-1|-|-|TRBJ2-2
CASHASGNTGELFF
TGTGCCAGTCATGCGAGCGGTAACACCGGGGAGCTGTTTTTT
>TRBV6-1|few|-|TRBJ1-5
CASSLRASGINQPQHF
TGTGCCAGCAGCCTCCGGGCGTCGGGAATCAATCAGCCCCAGCATTTT
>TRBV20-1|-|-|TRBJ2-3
CSASHLGGDTQYF
TGCAGTGCGTCCCACCTGGGGGGAGATACGCAGTATTTT
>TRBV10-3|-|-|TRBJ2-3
CAISGTPRALRSTDTQYF
TGTGCCATCAGTGGAACCCCGCGGGCGTTACGAAGCACAGATACGCAGTATTTT
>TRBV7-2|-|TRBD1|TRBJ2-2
CASSLVGTAIAGELFF
TGTGCCAGCAGCTTAGTAGGGACAGCGATTGCCGGGGAGCTGTTTTTT
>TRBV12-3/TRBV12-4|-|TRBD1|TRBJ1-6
CASSSGQDSSYNSPLHF
TGTGCCAGCAGTAGCGGACAGGATAGCTCCTATAATTCACCCCTCCACTTT
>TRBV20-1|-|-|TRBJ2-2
CSARGPDANTGELFF
TGCAGTGCTAGGGGTCCAGACGCGAACACCGGGGAGCTGTTTTTT
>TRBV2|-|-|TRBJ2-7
CASSENRDLYEQYF
TGTGCCAGCAGTGAGAACAGGGATCTGTACGAGCAGTACTTC
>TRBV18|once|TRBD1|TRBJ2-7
CASSLDRGYEQYF
TGTGCCAGCTCACTGGACAGGGGCTACGAGCAGTACTTC
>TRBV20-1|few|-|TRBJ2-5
CSATELRTRRAETQYF
TGCAGTGCTACCGAGCTAAGAACTCGGAGGGCGGAGACCCAGTACTTC
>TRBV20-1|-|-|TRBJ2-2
CSARETFANTGELFF
TGCAGTGCTAGAGAAACATTCGCGAACACCGGGGAGCTGTTTTTT
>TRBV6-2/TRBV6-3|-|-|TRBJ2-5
CASSYSATRKETQYF
TGTGCCAGCAGTTACTCGGCAACCCGTAAAGAGACCCAGTACTTC
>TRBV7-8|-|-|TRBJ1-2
CASSLMSLYGYTF
TGTGCCAGCAGCTTAATGTCCCTCTATGGCTACACCTTC
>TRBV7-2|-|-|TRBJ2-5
CASSLNRQETQYF
TGTGCCAGCAGCCTAAACAGGCAAGAGACCCAGTACTTC
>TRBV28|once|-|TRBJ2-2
CASSSPTGRGAGELFF
TGTGCCAGCAGTTCCCCTACAGGGAGAGGGGCCGGGGAGCTGTTTTTT
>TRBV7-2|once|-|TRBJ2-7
CASSPQGRSSYEQYF
TGTGCCAGCAGCCCCCAAGGCCGGAGCTCCTACGAGCAGTACTTC
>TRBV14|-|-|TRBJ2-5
CASSPLGDIGETQYF
TGTGCCAGCAGCCCTCTGGGTGACATTGGAGAGACCCAGTACTTC
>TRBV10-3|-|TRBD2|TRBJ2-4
CAIGGGLDIQYF
TGTGCCATCGGCGGGGGGCTGGACATTCAGTACTTC
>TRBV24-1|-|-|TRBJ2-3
CATSVGRFTDTQYF
TGTGCCACCAGTGTCGGACGGTTCACAGATACGCAGTATTTT
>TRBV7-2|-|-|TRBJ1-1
CASSSYKNTEAFF
TGTGCCAGCAGCTCATACAAGAACACTGAAGCTTTCTTT
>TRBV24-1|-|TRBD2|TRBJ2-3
CATSDPGLAGSTDTQYF
TGTGCCACCAGTGACCCGGGACTAGCGGGGAGCACAGATACGCAGTATTTT
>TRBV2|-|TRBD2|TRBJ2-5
CASAPPGLALEETQYF
TGTGCCAGTGCCCCTCCGGGACTAGCGTTGGAAGAGACCCAGTACTTC
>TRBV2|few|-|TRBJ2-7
CASSEWQASVSEQYF
TGTGCCAGCAGTGAATGGCAGGCTAGCGTAAGCGAGCAGTACTTC
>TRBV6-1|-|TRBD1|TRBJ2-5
CASSPGQPKETQYF
TGTGCCAGCAGTCCGGGACAGCCAAAAGAGACCCAGTACTTC
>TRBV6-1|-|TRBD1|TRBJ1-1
CASSPGTGRGYTEAFF
TGTGCCAGCAGTCCCGGGACAGGGAGGGGGTACACTGAAGCTTTCTTT
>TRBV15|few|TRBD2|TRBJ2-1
CATSWVAGVEQFF
TGTGCCACCAGCTGGGTAGCGGGAGTTGAGCAGTTCTTC
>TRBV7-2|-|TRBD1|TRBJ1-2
CASSFAGGWRGRGGYTF
TGTGCCAGCAGCTTCGCCGGGGGATGGAGGGGGCGCGGAGGCTACACCTTC
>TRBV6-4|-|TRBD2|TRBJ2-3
CASSESSGGTDTQYF
TGTGCCAGCAGTGAATCTAGCGGGGGGACAGATACGCAGTATTTT